The subject of this entry is one T cell receptor (beta chain). This sample includes further DNA sequences coding for the same CDR3. The data are from a study of blood T cell repertoires in COVID-19. TCRdb keeps only in-frame clones here, not all; method: immunoSEQ multiplex PCR. The table lists 200,000 to 250,000 clones, around 90% of them singletons. Germline CDR1 SGHTA, CDR2 FQGNSA. CDR3 length: 13 residues. V was shortened by 5 bases and J by 2 bases, with 10 bases between the two germline ends. The genes are TRBV7-2 and TRBJ2-7; TRBD1 is a possible D gene (6 bases). The sequenced material came from PBMCs or T cells enriched from blood (not recorded which). The TCR was taken from a woman in her twenties or thirties who had been exposed to COVID-19. The CDR3 spells CASSLNRAYEQYF. CDR3 nucleotides: TGTGCCAGCAGCCTTAACAGGGCCTACGAGCAGTACTTC.